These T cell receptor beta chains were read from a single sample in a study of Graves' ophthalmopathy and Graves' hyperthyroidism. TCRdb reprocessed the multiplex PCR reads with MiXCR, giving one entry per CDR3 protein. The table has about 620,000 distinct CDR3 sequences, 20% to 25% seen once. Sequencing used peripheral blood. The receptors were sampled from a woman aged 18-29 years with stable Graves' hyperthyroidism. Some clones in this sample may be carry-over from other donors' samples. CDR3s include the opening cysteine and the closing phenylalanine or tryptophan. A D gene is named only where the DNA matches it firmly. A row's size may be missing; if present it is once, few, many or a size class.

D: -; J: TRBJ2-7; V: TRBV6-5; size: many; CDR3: CASSFTDVRYEQYF; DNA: TGTGCCAGCAGTTTCACGGATGTACGCTACGAGCAGTACTTC
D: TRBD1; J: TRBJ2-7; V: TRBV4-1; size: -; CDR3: CASSQEGTGVGEQYF; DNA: TGCGCCAGCAGCCAAGAGGGGACAGGGGTCGGCGAGCAGTACTTC
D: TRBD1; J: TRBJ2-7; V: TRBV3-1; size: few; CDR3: CASSRTGGGKINYEQYF; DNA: TGTGCCAGCAGCCGGACAGGGGGGGGAAAGATCAACTACGAGCAGTACTTC
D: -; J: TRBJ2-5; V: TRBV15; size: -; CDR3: CATSRVDAVLETQYF; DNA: TGTGCCACCAGCAGAGTAGATGCAGTGTTGGAGACCCAGTACTTC
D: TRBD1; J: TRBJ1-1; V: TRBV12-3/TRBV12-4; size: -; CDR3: CASSLYGTGKTEAFF; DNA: TGTGCCAGCAGTTTATACGGGACAGGGAAGACTGAAGCTTTCTTT
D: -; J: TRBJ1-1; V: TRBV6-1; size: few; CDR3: CASSEGGAFF; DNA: TGTGCCAGCAGTGAAGGGGGGGCTTTCTTT
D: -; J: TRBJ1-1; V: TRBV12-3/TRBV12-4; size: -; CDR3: CASTLTGPTEAFF; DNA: TGTGCCAGCACCTTAACAGGACCTACTGAAGCTTTCTTT
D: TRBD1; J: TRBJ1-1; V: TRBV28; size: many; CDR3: CAGSLGTGRAAFF; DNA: TGTGCCGGCAGTTTGGGGACAGGGAGGGCAGCTTTCTTT
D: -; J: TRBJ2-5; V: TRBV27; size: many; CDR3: CASSLFARETQYF; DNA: TGTGCCAGCAGTTTATTTGCCAGGGAGACCCAGTACTTC
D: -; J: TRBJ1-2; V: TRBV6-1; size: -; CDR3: CASSGPPTAPSGYGYTF; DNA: TGTGCCAGCAGTGGGCCCCCGACGGCCCCGTCGGGGTATGGCTACACCTTC
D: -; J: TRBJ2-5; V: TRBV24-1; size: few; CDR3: CATELEQTQYF; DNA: TGTGCCACAGAATTGGAGCAGACCCAGTACTTC
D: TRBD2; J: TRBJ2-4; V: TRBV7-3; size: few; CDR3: CASSLDGTSLNIKYF; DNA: TGTGCCAGCAGCTTAGACGGGACTAGTCTAAACATTAAGTACTTC
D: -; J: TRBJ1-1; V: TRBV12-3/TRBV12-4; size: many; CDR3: CASTIGVLPGIEAFF; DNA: TGTGCCAGCACTATAGGGGTCCTACCTGGGATTGAAGCTTTCTTT
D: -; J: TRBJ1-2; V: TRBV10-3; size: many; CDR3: CAISESGTGGGYTF; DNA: TGTGCCATCAGTGAGTCCGGGACCGGGGGAGGCTACACCTTC
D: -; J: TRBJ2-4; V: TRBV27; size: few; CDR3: CASSLSGDSAKNIQYF; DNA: TGTGCCAGCAGTTTATCGGGGGATTCGGCCAAAAACATTCAGTACTTC
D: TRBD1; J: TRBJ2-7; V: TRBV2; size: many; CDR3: CASRGTGSNEQYF; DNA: TGTGCCAGCAGGGGGACAGGGTCCAACGAGCAGTACTTC
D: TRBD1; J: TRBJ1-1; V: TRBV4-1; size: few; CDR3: CASSQGVQGAYTEAFF; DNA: TGCGCCAGCAGCCAGGGAGTCCAGGGGGCGTACACTGAAGCTTTCTTT
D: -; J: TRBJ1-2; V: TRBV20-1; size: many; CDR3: CSASRGGYGYTF; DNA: TGCAGTGCTAGTAGGGGAGGCTATGGCTACACCTTC
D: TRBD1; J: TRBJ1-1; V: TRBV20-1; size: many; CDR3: CSAVNRDRVMNTEAFF; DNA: TGCAGTGCTGTGAACCGGGACAGGGTGATGAACACTGAAGCTTTCTTT
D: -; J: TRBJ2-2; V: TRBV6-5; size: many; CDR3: CASSRVGELFF; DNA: TGTGCCAGCAGTAGGGTGGGGGAGCTGTTTTTT
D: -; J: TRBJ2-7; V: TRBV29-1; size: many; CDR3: CSVEGGDRHEQYF; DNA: TGCAGCGTTGAGGGGGGTGACAGGCACGAGCAGTACTTC
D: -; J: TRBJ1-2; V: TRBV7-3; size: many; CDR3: CASSFGSLIGYGYTF; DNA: TGTGCCAGCAGCTTCGGCAGCCTTATAGGCTATGGCTACACCTTC
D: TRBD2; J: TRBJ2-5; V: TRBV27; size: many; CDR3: CASSTRLAGGRETQYF; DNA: TGTGCCAGCAGTACCAGACTAGCGGGAGGGAGAGAGACCCAGTACTTC
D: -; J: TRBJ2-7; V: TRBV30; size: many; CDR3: CAGTDSYEQYF; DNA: TGTGCCGGGACGGACTCCTACGAGCAGTACTTC
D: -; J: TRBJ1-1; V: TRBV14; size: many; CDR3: CASSSYGRKGKAFF; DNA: TGTGCCAGCAGCTCTTACGGCAGGAAAGGGAAGGCTTTCTTT
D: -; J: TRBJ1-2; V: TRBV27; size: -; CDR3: CASSIHPDRYGYTF; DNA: TGTGCCAGCAGTATACATCCGGACCGCTATGGCTACACCTTC
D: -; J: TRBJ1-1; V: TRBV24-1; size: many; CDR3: CATSATPIDGGAFF; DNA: TGTGCCACCAGTGCCACTCCGATCGACGGCGGAGCTTTCTTT
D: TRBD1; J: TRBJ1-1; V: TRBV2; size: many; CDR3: CASRGQGEAFF; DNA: TGTGCCAGCAGGGGACAGGGGGAAGCTTTCTTT
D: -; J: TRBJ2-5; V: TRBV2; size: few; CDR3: CASKLSRQETQYF; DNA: TGTGCCAGCAAGCTATCGCGTCAAGAGACCCAGTACTTC
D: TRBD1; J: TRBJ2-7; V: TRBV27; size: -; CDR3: CASSRRQGRSTLYEQYF; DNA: TGTGCCAGCAGTCGTCGACAGGGCCGCTCCACTCTCTACGAGCAGTACTTC
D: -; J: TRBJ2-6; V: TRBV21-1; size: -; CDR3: CASSKGVPGQFFSGANVLTF; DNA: TGTGCCAGCAGCAAAGGGGTCCCGGGACAGTTTTTCTCTGGGGCCAACGTCCTGACTTTC
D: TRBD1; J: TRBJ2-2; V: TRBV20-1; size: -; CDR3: CSATSPGQGTGELFF; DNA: TGCAGTGCTACTTCTCCGGGACAGGGGACCGGGGAGCTGTTTTTT
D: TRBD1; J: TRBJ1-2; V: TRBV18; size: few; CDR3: CASSPTGGEGYTF; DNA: TGTGCCAGCTCACCCACAGGGGGAGAAGGCTACACCTTC
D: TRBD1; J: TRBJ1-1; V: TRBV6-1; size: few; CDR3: CASNPQGGRRAEAFF; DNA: TGTGCCAGCAACCCCCAGGGGGGCAGACGAGCTGAAGCTTTCTTT
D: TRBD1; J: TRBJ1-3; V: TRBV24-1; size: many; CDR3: CATSDPTGTAPNTIYF; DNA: TGTGCCACCAGTGACCCCACCGGGACAGCTCCAAACACCATATATTTT
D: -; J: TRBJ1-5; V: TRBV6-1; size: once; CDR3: CASSRSRTSRESQPQHF; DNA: TGTGCCAGCAGTCGGTCCCGGACGTCCCGCGAGAGTCAGCCCCAGCATTTT
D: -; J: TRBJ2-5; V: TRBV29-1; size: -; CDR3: CSVEGPGAQYF; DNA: TGCAGCGTTGAGGGCCCAGGGGCCCAGTACTTC
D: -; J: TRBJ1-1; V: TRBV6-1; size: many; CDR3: CASSEGSGAEAFF; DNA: TGTGCCAGCAGTGAAGGGTCCGGCGCTGAAGCTTTCTTT
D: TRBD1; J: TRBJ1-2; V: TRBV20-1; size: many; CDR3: CSAGEGAVTGYTF; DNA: TGCAGTGCTGGCGAGGGGGCCGTCACTGGCTACACCTTC
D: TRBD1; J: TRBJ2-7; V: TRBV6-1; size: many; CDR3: CASSPRYQGDHEQYF; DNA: TGTGCCAGCAGTCCACGTTATCAGGGGGACCACGAGCAGTACTTC
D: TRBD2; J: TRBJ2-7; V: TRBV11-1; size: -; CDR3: CASSLAHHGGRTYEQYF; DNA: TGTGCCAGCAGCTTAGCCCACCACGGCGGGAGGACCTACGAGCAGTACTTC
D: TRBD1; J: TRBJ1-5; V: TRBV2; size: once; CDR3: CASSELGTGASYSNQPQHF; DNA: TGTGCCAGCAGTGAATTGGGGACAGGGGCCTCTTATAGCAATCAGCCCCAGCATTTT
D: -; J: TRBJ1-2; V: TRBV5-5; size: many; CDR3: CASSLATDLEGYTF; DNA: TGTGCCAGCAGCTTGGCTACAGACTTGGAGGGCTACACCTTC
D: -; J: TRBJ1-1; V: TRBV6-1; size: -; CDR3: CASLGRGIMNTEACF; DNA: TGTGCCAGCTTGGGTAGGGGTATAATGAACACTGAAGCTTGCTTT
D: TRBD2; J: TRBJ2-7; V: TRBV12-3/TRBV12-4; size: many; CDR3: CASSFDAGVSAGGVYEQYF; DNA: TGTGCCAGCAGTTTTGATGCGGGGGTATCGGCGGGTGGCGTCTACGAGCAGTACTTC
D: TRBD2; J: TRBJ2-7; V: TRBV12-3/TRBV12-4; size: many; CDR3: CASSFAGGEQYF; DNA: TGTGCCAGCAGTTTCGCGGGGGGAGAGCAGTACTTC
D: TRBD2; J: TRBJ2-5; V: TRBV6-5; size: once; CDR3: CASSYGTSGGLQETQYF; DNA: TGTGCCAGCAGTTACGGGACTAGCGGGGGCCTACAAGAGACCCAGTACTTC
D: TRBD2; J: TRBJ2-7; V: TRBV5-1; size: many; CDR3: CASSLGASGPTYEQYF; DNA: TGCGCCAGCAGCTTGGGAGCTAGCGGGCCGACCTACGAGCAGTACTTC
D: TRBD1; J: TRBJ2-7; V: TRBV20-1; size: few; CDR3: CSAKGTGDSFYEQYF; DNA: TGCAGTGCTAAGGGGACAGGGGATTCATTTTACGAGCAGTACTTC